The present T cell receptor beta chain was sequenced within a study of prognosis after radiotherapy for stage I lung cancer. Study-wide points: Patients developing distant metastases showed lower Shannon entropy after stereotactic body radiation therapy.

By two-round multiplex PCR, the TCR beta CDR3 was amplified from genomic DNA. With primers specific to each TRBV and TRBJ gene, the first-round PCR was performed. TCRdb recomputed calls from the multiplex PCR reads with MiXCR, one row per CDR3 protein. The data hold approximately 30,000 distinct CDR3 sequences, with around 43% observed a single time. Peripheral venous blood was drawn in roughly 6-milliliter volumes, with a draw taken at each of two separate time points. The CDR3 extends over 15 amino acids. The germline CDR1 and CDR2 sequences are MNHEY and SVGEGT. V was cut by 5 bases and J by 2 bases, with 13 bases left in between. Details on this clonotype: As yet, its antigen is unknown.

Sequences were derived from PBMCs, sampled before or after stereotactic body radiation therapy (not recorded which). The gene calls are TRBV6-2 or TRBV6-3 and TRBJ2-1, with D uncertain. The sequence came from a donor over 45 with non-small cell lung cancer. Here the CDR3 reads CASSEGLATYNEQFF. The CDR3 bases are TGTGCCAGCAGTGAAGGATTAGCCACCTACAATGAGCAGTTCTTC.